Listed below are T cell receptor beta chains from one sample, sequenced in a study of cytomegalovirus exposure and HLA in healthy donors. Sequencing was performed with immunoSEQ multiplex PCR; in TCRdb, only in-frame clones are kept and a portion is missing. Of fewer than 120,000 clones in the sample, roughly 90% were seen once. The sequenced sample was PBMCs. The receptors derive from a woman aged 25 to 45 in good health and CMV-seropositive. CDR3s include the opening cysteine and the closing phenylalanine or tryptophan. A D gene is named only where the DNA matches it firmly. The size field is filled for only some rows; it gives once, few, many or a size class.

v_gene	d_gene	j_gene	abundance	CDR3aa	CDR3nt
TRBV5-6	.	TRBJ2-5	.	CASSLASGTVQETQYF	TGTGCCAGCAGCTTGGCCAGTGGAACAGTTCAAGAGACCCAGTACTTC
TRBV19	.	TRBJ1-3	.	CASSRTPQDTIYF	TGTGCCAGTAGTAGGACACCTCAGGACACCATATATTTT
TRBV29-1	TRBD2	TRBJ2-3	.	CSGRNLAGGTDTQYF	TGCAGCGGGAGGAATTTAGCGGGAGGCACAGATACGCAGTATTTT
TRBV7-8	TRBD1	TRBJ1-6	.	CASSRTGGSNSPLHF	TGTGCCAGCAGCAGGACAGGGGGCTCTAATTCACCCCTCCACTTT
TRBV7-3	.	TRBJ1-1	.	CASSLTPGGNTEAFF	TGTGCCAGCAGCTTAACTCCGGGGGGGAACACTGAAGCTTTCTTT
TRBV10-3	TRBD2	TRBJ2-3	.	CAISESKRDHDTQYF	TGTGCCATCAGTGAGTCGAAGCGGGACCACGATACGCAGTATTTT
TRBV19	.	TRBJ1-1	.	CASSRRMNTEAFF	TGTGCCAGTAGTAGGAGGATGAACACTGAAGCTTTCTTT
TRBV6-1	.	TRBJ2-2	.	CASSARQGGNGELFF	TGTGCCAGCAGTGCGCGACAGGGCGGGAACGGGGAGCTGTTTTTT
TRBV28	.	TRBJ1-1	.	CASHGQSLEAFF	TGTGCCAGCCATGGACAGTCCCTTGAAGCTTTCTTT
TRBV7-8	.	TRBJ2-5	.	CASSLGVADTTGTQYF	TGTGCCAGCAGCTTAGGTGTGGCAGACACCACCGGGACCCAGTACTTC
TRBV14	.	TRBJ1-2	.	CASSPGEFGYTF	TGTGCCAGCAGCCCGGGGGAGTTTGGCTACACCTTC
TRBV2	TRBD2	TRBJ2-3	.	CASRRTSTNTDTQYF	TGTGCCAGCAGGAGGACTAGCACCAACACAGATACGCAGTATTTT
TRBV2	TRBD2	TRBJ2-1	.	CASTPPPTSGSINEQFF	TGTGCCAGCACCCCACCCCCAACTAGCGGGAGTATAAATGAGCAGTTCTTC
TRBV9	.	TRBJ2-3	.	CASSVDRSDTQYF	TGTGCCAGCAGCGTAGACAGATCAGATACGCAGTATTTT
TRBV11-3	.	TRBJ2-1	.	CASSGAGGNEQFF	TGTGCCAGCAGCGGGGCCGGCGGAAATGAGCAGTTCTTC
TRBV5-4	.	TRBJ1-1	.	CASSVGRGGTEAFF	TGTGCCAGCAGCGTTGGTCGGGGAGGCACTGAAGCTTTCTTT
TRBV29-1	.	TRBJ1-2	.	CSVGGLIPNLGYTF	TGCAGCGTTGGGGGCTTAATACCGAATCTCGGCTACACCTTC
TRBV18	.	TRBJ2-7	.	CASSQASGSNEQYF	TGTGCCAGCTCACAGGCCTCAGGGTCTAATGAGCAGTACTTC
TRBV19	TRBD1	TRBJ1-1	.	CASSTGTGREAFF	TGTGCCAGTAGTACTGGGACAGGCCGGGAAGCTTTCTTT
TRBV28	.	TRBJ1-5	.	CASSLLRSSNQPQHF	TGTGCCAGCAGTTTATTGAGAAGTAGCAATCAGCCCCAGCATTTT
TRBV4-3	.	TRBJ1-2	.	CASSQDPGGATANYGYTF	TGCGCCAGCAGCCAAGATCCCGGTGGGGCGACAGCTAACTATGGCTACACCTTC
TRBV10-3	.	TRBJ2-3	.	CAISKLGGDTDTQYF	TGTGCCATCAGCAAACTAGGGGGGGACACAGATACGCAGTATTTT
TRBV6-6	.	TRBJ1-5	.	CASSYPGSNQPQHF	TGTGCCAGCAGTTACCCGGGGAGCAATCAGCCCCAGCATTTT
TRBV2	.	TRBJ1-1	.	CASSADSYTEAFF	TGTGCCAGCAGTGCGGACAGCTACACTGAAGCTTTCTTT
TRBV5-6	.	TRBJ2-3	.	CASSTGLDPDTQYF	TGTGCCAGCAGCACTGGACTTGACCCAGATACGCAGTATTTT
TRBV5-1	.	TRBJ2-5	.	CASSLRQGGETQYF	TGCGCCAGCAGCTTAAGGCAGGGGGGTGAGACCCAGTACTTC
TRBV2	.	TRBJ2-7	.	CASRPRGGYEQYF	TGTGCCAGCAGACCTCGGGGTGGTTACGAGCAGTACTTC
TRBV2	.	TRBJ2-5	.	CASSDTGTETQYF	TGTGCCAGCAGTGATACAGGGACAGAGACCCAGTACTTC
TRBV5-1	TRBD1	TRBJ1-3	few	CASSLGSGGPGNTIYF	TGCGCCAGCAGCTTGGGGTCAGGGGGCCCTGGAAACACCATATATTTT
TRBV2	.	TRBJ2-2	.	CASKVGGSAGELFF	TGTGCCAGCAAGGTGGGAGGCTCCGCCGGGGAGCTGTTTTTT
TRBV15	.	TRBJ1-5	.	CATSSLLSQPQHF	TGTGCCACCAGCAGTCTCCTCAGTCAGCCCCAGCATTTT